The present T cell receptor (beta chain) was sequenced within a study of T cells in Graves' hyperthyroidism and ophthalmopathy (dated by TCRdb to between 2018 and 2020). Context from the whole study: Peripheral blood was sampled at the time of initial diagnosis, prior to any treatment. TCR V-J signatures able to tell the groups apart were searched for in a discovery cohort of approximately 95 patients, of whom about 40 had Graves' ophthalmopathy and 57 had stable Graves' hyperthyroidism. Prospective prediction of ophthalmopathy was tested in an independent validation cohort of approximately 19 hyperthyroidism patients and 15 to 17 patients who later progressed to ophthalmopathy. The 75 to 100 discovery patients were divided at random into training and test sets in a 7:3 ratio. In roughly six Graves' hyperthyroidism patients, the study also compared T-cell repertoires from thyroid tissue with T-cell repertoires from blood. Once sampling was done, hyperthyroidism patients were given methimazole at a starting dose of 30 mg daily, whereas ophthalmopathy patients were given high-dose intravenous methylprednisolone. According to the paper, TCR Vbeta CDR3 sequencing was carried out on approximately 140 peripheral blood samples, which came from more than 40 ophthalmopathy, under 85 hyperthyroidism and some 17 progressor patients. Results and caveats for the whole study, not just this receptor: Sample size was not statistically predetermined, and investigators were not blinded to group allocation. Blood samples also contained most of the expanded thyroid clonotypes (frequency above 0.001), which suggests that blood repertoires may reflect thyroid immune responses. In validation, the model predicted progression to ophthalmopathy a median of approximately 6.3 months before onset, with approximately 68% sensitivity and nearly 75% specificity. A model built on a 13 V-J signature distinguished ophthalmopathy from stable hyperthyroidism, reaching around 88% sensitivity and around 82% specificity in cross-validation and 80%/75% in testing.

In the germline V gene, CDR1 corresponds to SGDLS and CDR2 to YYNGEE. Deletion took 0 bases off V and 4 bases off J, with a span of 12 bases between the germline ends. From its cysteine to its phenylalanine, the CDR3 spans 15 amino acids. The sequence is cut down to CDR3 DNA, 45 bases in frame from base 1. The hyperthyroidism patients were between 18 and 65 years old and newly diagnosed, with a disease duration of less than 2 months. Exclusion was applied to patients with uncontrolled infections, other autoimmune diseases, pregnancy or lactation. Diagnoses relied on clinical symptoms, serum thyroxine and TRAb, thyroid ultrasound and orbital computed tomography. Blood from progressor patients was collected at the time of first diagnosis with hyperthyroidism, before any ophthalmopathy symptoms had appeared. PBMCs were separated from 10 ml of fresh peripheral blood using Ficoll-Paque density gradient centrifugation. Progressor patients were first diagnosed with Graves' hyperthyroidism and then developed ophthalmopathy during follow-up. Trizol reagent was used to extract total RNA, and RNA quality was then checked on an Agilent 2100 Bioanalyzer.

The TCR beta CDR3 regions were amplified from RNA transcripts. A first-round RT-PCR of the TCR CDR3 used the HTBI primer set with the Qiagen OneStep RT-PCR kit. Libraries were constructed in a second round of multiplex PCR, after which size selection and purification were carried out. Sequencing of the libraries was done on an Illumina HiSeq2000 using paired-end 100 bp reads. In the paper's pipeline: Raw data were processed with SOAPnuke, discarding reads with adapters, uncalled bases, mean Phred below 15, or no exact constant-primer or identifier match. High-quality paired reads were merged with COPE v1.2.5, and unique nucleotide sequences were defined as clonotypes. Clonotypes were aligned to IMGT TRBV, TRBD and TRBJ reference segments using MiTCR v1.1. The analysis was restricted to V-J combinations with a frequency above 0.0001, which together covered 98% to 99.2% of the repertoires. A TCS score was defined as the ratio of F50 (clonal expansion) to E x V (chaos), with BLOSUM62-based TCRdist applied between CDR3 peptides within each V-J. Welch's t-statistics and random forest reduced fewer than 600 V-J features to 13, which were used in a naive Bayes classifier (R e1071). Using fastp trimming at Q25 and MiXCR clonotype assembly, TCRdb reanalyzed the public sequencing data and kept in-frame beta chains. When rows share a CDR3 protein, they turn into one entry using the most common DNA and genes. The authors' filters were not applied to this entry. A total of some 350,000 distinct CDR3 sequences appear in this sample, around 14% of them only once. The ten largest account for roughly 26% of the sample.

As regards this clonotype: No cognate antigen has been identified for it. Base quality data are lacking; no much larger clone is found one base away.

The rearranged segments are TRBV9 and TRBJ2-3; the D gene remains uncertain. The TCR was taken from a woman aged 18 to 35 with Graves' hyperthyroidism that later progressed to Graves' ophthalmopathy. The specimen sequenced was blood. CDR3 protein: CASSVARGGPDTQYF. The nucleotides read TGTGCCAGCAGCGTAGCCCGAGGTGGCCCAGATACGCAGTATTTT.